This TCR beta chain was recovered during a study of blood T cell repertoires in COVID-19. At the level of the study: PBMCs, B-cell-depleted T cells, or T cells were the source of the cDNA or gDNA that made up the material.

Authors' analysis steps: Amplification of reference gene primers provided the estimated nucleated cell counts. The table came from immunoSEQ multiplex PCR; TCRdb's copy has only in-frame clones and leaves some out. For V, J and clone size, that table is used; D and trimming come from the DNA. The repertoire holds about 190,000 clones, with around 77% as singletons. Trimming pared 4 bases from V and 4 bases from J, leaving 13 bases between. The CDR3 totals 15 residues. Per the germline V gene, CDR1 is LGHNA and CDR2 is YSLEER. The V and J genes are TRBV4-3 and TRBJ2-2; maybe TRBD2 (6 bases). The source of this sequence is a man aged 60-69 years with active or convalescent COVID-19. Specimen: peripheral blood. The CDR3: CASSPVEGSTGELFF. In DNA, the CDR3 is TGCGCCAGCAGCCCAGTGGAGGGGTCCACCGGGGAGCTGTTTTTT.